This TCR beta chain originates from a study of T-cell memory formation after mild COVID-19. Constant-segment primers served in 5'RACE that generated TCR alpha and TCR beta cDNA libraries bearing sample barcodes and UMIs. TCRdb redid the calling of the 5' RACE reads with MiXCR, one entry per CDR3 protein. The table lists 65,000 to 90,000 distinct CDR3 sequences, roughly 14% of them singletons. Study conclusions and caveats: The study found contracting CD4+ clones mainly in CM and EM and contracting CD8+ clones in EMRA. Prior to infection, memory already included some responding clones, suggesting cross-reactive memory joined. Among clones contracting day 15 to 85, CD4/CD8 was balanced, whereas later expanders leaned CD4+.

Germline lookup yields CDR1 DFQATT and CDR2 SNEGSKA (reference sequence). The CDR3 consists of 19 residues. The V gene end was trimmed by 5 bases and the J gene end by 3 bases; junction bases not matched to a gene: 16. Ten or more counts support this clonotype. The antigen is undetermined. The sample comprised PBMCs or a T cell subset sorted from them (not recorded which). This clonotype was sampled from an adult woman who had mild COVID-19 (a few samples of this study predate the infection). Cell type and time point are not known. The V call is TRBV20-1, the J call TRBJ2-2; TRBD2 agrees at 12 bases. The CDR3 DNA is TGCAGTGCTCGGGTACAACAGGGAACTAGCGGGAGGTACACCGGGGAGCTGTTTTTT. Protein sequence: CSARVQQGTSGRYTGELFF.